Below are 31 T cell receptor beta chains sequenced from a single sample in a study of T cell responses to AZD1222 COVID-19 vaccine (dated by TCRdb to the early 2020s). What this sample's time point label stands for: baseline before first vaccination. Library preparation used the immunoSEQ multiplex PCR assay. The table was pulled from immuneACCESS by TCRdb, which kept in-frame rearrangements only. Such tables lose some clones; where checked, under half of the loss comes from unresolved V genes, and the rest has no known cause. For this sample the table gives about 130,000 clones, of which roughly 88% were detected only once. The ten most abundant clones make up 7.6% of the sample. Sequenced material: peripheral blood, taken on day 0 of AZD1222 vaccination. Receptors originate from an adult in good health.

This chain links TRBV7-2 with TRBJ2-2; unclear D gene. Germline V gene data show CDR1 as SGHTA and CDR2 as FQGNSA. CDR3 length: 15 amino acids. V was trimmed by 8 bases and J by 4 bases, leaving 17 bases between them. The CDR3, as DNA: TGTGCCAGCGCCGGCCAAGGGCGTCTCACCGGGGAGCTGTTTTTT. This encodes CASAGQGRLTGELFF. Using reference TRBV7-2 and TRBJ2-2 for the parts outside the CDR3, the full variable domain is GAGVSQSPSNKVTEKGKDVELRCDPISGHTALYWYRQSLGQGLEFLIYFQGNSAPDKSGLPSDRFSAERTGGSVSTLTIQRTQQEDSAVYLCASAGQGRLTGELFFGEGSRLTVL.

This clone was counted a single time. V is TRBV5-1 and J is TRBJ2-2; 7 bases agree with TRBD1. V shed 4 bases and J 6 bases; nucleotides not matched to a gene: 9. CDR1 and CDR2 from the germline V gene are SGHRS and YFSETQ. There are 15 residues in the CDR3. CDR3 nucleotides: TGCGCCAGCAGCCCCCTCGGGCAGGGGGCCGGGGAGCTGTTTTTT. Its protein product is CASSPLGQGAGELFF.

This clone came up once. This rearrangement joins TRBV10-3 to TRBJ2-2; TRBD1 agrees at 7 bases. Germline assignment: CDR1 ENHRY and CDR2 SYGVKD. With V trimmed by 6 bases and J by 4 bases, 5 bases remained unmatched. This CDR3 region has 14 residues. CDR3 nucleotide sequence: TGTGCCATCAGACAGGGGAGTGGCACCGGGGAGCTGTTTTTT. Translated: CAIRQGSGTGELFF.

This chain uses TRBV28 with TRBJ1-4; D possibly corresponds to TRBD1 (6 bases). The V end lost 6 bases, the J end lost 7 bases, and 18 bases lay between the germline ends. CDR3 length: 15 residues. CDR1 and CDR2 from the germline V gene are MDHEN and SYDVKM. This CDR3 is CASSTLGTGTEKLFF. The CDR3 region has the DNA TGTGCCAGCAGCACACTAGGAACAGGGACTGAAAAACTGTTTTTT.

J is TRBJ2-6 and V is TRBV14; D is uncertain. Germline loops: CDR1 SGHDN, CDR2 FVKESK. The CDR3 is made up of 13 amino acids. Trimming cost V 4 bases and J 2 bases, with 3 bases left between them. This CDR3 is CASSRPGANVLTF. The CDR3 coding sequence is TGTGCCAGCAGCCGCCCTGGGGCCAACGTCCTGACTTTC.

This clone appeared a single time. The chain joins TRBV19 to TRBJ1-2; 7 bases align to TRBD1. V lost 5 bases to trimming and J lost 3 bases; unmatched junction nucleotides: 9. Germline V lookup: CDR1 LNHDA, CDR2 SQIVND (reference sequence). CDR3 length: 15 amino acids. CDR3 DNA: TGTGCCAGTAGTCCGGCGGGACAGATCTACTATGGCTACACCTTC. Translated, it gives CASSPAGQIYYGYTF.

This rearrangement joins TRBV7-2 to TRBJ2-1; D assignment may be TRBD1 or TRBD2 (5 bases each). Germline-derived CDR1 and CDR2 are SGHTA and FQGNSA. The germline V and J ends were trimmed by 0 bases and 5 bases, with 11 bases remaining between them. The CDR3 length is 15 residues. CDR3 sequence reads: CASSLAGPGHNEQFF. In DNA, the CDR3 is TGTGCCAGCAGCTTAGCCGGGCCGGGACACAATGAGCAGTTCTTC.

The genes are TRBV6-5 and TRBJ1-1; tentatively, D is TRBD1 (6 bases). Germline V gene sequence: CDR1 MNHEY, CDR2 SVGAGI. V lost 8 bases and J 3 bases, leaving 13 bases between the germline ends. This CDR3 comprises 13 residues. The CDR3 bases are TGTGCCAGCGGCAGGGGAAGGGACACTGAAGCTTTCTTT. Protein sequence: CASGRGRDTEAFF.

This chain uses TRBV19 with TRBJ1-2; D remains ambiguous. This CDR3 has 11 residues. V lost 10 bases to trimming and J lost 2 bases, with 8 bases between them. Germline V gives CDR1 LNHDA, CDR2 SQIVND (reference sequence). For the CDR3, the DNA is TGTGCCACGGCCCGCAACTATGGCTACACCTTC. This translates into CATARNYGYTF.

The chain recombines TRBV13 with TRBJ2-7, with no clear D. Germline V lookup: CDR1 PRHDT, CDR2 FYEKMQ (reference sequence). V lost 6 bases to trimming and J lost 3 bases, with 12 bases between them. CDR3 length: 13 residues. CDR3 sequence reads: CASRQNPVYEQYF. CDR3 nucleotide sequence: TGTGCCAGCAGACAAAATCCGGTCTACGAGCAGTACTTC.

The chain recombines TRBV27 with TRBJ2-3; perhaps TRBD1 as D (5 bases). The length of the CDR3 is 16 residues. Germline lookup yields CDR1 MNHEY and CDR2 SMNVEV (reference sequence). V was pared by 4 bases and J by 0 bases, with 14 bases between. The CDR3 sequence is CASSWGSLSSTDTQYF. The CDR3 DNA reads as TGTGCCAGCAGTTGGGGCAGTCTTTCTAGCACAGATACGCAGTATTTT.

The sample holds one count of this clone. In DNA form, the CDR3 reads TGTGCCAGTAGTAACGACAGATTGTATGGCTACACCTTC. It specifies CASSNDRLYGYTF. The V call is TRBV19, the J call TRBJ1-2, with D tentatively TRBD1 (5 bases). Germline V lookup: CDR1 LNHDA, CDR2 SQIVND (reference sequence). This CDR3 contains 13 residues. The V end was cut by 4 bases, the J end by 5 bases, with 11 bases between.

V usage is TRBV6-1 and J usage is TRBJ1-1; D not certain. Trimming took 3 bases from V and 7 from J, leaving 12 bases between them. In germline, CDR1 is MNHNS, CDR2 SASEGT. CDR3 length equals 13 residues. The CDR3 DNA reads TGTGCCAGCAGTGACGACTCCATGCTTGAAGCTTTCTTT. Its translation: CASSDDSMLEAFF.

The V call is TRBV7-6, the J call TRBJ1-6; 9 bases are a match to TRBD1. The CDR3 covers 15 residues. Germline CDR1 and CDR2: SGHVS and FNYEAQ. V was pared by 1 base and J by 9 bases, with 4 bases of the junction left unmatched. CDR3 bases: TGTGCCAGCAGCTTAGAGGACAGGGGTGGTTCACCCCTCCACTTT. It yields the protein CASSLEDRGGSPLHF. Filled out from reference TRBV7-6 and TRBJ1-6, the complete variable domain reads GAGVSQSPRYKVTKRGQDVALRCDPISGHVSLYWYRQALGQGPEFLTYFNYEAQQDKSGLPNDRFSAERPEGSISTLTIQRTEQRDSAMYRCASSLEDRGGSPLHFGNGTRLTVT.

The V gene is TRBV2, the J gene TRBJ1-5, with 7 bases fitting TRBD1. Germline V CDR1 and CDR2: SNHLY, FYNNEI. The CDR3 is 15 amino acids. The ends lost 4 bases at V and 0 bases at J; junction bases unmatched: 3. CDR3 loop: CASSVSGGSNQPQHF. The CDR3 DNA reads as TGTGCCAGCAGTGTATCAGGGGGTAGCAATCAGCCCCAGCATTTT.

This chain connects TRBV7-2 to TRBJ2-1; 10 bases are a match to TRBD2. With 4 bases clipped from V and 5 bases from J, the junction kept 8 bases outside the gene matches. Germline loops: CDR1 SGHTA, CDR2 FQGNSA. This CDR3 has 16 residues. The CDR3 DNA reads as TGTGCCAGCAGCTCACAACTAGCGGGATTCAACAATGAGCAGTTCTTC. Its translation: CASSSQLAGFNNEQFF.

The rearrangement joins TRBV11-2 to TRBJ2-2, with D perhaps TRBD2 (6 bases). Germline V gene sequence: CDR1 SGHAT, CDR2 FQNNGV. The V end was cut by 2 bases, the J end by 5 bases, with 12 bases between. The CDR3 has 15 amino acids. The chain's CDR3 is CASSLYGSRTGELFF. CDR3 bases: TGTGCCAGCAGCTTATACGGGAGTCGTACCGGGGAGCTGTTTTTT.

The DNA of the CDR3 is TGTGCCAGCAGCGGCGGACTAGCGGGAGGAGCGTCCACAGATACGCAGTATTTT. Amino acids: CASSGGLAGGASTDTQYF. The chain has TRBV2 and TRBJ2-3; 14 bases match TRBD2. Unmatched junction bases numbered 10, after V lost 6 bases and J lost 2 bases. The CDR3 is 18 amino acids. The germline gives CDR1 SNHLY, CDR2 FYNNEI.

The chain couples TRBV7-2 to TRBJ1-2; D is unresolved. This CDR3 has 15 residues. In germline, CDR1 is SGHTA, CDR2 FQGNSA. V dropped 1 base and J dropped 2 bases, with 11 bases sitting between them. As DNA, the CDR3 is TGTGCCAGCAGCTTAGTGCGCAGCATGAACTATGGCTACACCTTC. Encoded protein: CASSLVRSMNYGYTF.

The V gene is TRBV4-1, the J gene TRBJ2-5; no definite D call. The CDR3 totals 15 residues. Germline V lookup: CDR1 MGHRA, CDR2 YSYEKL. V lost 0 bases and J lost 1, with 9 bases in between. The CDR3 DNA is TGCGCCAGCAGCCAAGACCCAAGGGCCCAAGAGACCCAGTACTTC. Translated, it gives CASSQDPRAQETQYF.

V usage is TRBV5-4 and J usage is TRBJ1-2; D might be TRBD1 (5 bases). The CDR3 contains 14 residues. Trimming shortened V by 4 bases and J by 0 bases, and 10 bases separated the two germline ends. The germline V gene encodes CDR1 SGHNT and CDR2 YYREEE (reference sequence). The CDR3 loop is CASSLQAANYGYTF. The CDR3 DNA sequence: TGTGCCAGCAGCCTACAGGCAGCTAACTATGGCTACACCTTC.

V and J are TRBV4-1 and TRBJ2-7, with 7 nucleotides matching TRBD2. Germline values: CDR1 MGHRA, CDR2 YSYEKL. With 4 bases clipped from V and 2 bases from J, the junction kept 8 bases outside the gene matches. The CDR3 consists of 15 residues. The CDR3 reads CASSRQLALTYEQYF. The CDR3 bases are TGCGCCAGCAGCCGACAACTAGCGCTAACCTACGAGCAGTACTTC.

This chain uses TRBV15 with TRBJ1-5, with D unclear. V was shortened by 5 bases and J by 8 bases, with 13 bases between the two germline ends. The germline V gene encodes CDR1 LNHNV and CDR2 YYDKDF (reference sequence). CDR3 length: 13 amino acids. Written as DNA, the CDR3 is TGTGCCACCAGCGGGCCGGGGTATGAGCCCCAGCATTTT. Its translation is CATSGPGYEPQHF.

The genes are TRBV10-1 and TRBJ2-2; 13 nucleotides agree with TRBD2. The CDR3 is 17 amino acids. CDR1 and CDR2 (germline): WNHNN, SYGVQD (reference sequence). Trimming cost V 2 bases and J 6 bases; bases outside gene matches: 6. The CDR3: CASSEGRTSGSAGELFF. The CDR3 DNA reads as TGCGCCAGCAGTGAGGGCCGGACTAGCGGGAGTGCCGGGGAGCTGTTTTTT.

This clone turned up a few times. CDR3 in DNA: TGTGCCAGCATCCAGCGAGCTAGCACAGATACGCAGTATTTT. Its translation is CASIQRASTDTQYF. The rearrangement uses TRBV2 and TRBJ2-3, with no clear D. This CDR3 comprises 14 residues. Germline V gene data show CDR1 as SNHLY and CDR2 as FYNNEI. Trimming pared 7 bases from V and 0 bases from J, leaving 11 bases between.

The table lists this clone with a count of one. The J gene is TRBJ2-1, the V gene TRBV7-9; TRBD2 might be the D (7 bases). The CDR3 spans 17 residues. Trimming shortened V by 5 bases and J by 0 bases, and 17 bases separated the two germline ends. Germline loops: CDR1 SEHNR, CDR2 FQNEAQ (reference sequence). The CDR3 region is CASSALGGASSYNEQFF. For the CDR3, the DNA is TGTGCCAGCAGCGCCTTAGGGGGGGCAAGCTCCTACAATGAGCAGTTCTTC.

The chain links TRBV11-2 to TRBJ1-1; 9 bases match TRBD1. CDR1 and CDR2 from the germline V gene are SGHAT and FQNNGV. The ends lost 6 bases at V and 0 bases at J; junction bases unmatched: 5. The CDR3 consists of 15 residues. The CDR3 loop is CASRRDRALNTEAFF. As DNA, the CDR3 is TGTGCCAGCAGACGGGACAGGGCCTTGAACACTGAAGCTTTCTTT.

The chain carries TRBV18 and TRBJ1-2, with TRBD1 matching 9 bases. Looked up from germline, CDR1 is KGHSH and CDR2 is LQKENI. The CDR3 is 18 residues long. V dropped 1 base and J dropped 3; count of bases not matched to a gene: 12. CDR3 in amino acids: CASSPLRGTGGSYYGYTF. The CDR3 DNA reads TGTGCCAGCTCACCACTCAGGGGCACAGGGGGCTCCTACTATGGCTACACCTTC.

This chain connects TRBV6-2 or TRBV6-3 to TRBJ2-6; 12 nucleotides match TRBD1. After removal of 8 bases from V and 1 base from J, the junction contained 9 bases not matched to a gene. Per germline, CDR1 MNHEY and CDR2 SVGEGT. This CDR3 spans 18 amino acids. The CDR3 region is CASCPGGQGASGANVLTF. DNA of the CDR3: TGTGCCAGCTGCCCGGGGGGACAGGGGGCTTCTGGGGCCAACGTCCTGACTTTC.

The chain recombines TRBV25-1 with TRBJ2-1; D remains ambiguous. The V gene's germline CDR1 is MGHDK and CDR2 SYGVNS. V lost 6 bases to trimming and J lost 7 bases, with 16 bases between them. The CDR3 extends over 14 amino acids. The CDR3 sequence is CASRNYYDGNEQFF. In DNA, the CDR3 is TGTGCCAGCAGAAATTACTACGACGGGAATGAGCAGTTCTTC.

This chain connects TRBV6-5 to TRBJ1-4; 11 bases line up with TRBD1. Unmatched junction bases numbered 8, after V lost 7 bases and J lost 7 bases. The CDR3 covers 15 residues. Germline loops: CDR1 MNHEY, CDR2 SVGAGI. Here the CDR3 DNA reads TGTGCCAGCACCTCATTAGGGACAGGGGGTGAAAAACTGTTTTTT. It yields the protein CASTSLGTGGEKLFF.